This T cell receptor (beta chain) was sequenced for a study of T cells after yellow fever vaccination. On the study more broadly: The authors prepared low-cell-number fractions using SMART-Seq v4 Ultra Low Input. Study-level findings and limits: Detected again after the booster were most primary-vaccination clones, at 95% to 98% CD4 and 80% to 90% CD8.

TCRdb itself ran the 5' RACE reads through MiXCR, one entry per CDR3 protein. The sample records a few hundred thousand distinct CDR3 sequences, around a tenth being singletons. With respect to this clonotype: The antigen is undetermined.

Source: PBMCs, taken on the day of the first yellow fever vaccination. This TCR was sampled from a man younger than 30 who received the YFV17D yellow fever vaccine.

For the CDR3, the DNA is TGTGCCAGCAGAGCCCACGGCAACAATGAGCAGTTCTTC. It is translated as CASRAHGNNEQFF. V gene TRBV27 combines with J gene TRBJ2-1; D unresolved. The germline gives CDR1 MNHEY, CDR2 SMNVEV (reference sequence). The CDR3 has 13 residues. The V and J ends lost 6 bases and 5 bases respectively, with 11 bases between them.